The 8 T cell receptor beta chains below all came from one sample that was sequenced in a study of control samples from healthy donors and cancer patients. Profiled with immunoSEQ multiplex PCR; TCRdb holds only in-frame clones, not every one. This sample has some 20,000 clones; roughly four fifths occur once, and the top ten carry 29%. The material sequenced was PBMCs. Source of these receptors: a man at least 80 years old with head and neck cancer.

This chain connects TRBV5-1 to TRBJ2-7; D is possibly TRBD2 (6 bases). Trimming removed 5 bases from V and 0 bases from J, with 15 bases in between. Per the germline V gene, CDR1 is SGHRS and CDR2 is YFSETQ. This CDR3 is 15 amino acids long. The CDR3 bases are TGCGCCAGCAGGCCCGGGACTGAGAGCTCCTACGAGCAGTACTTC. It is translated as CASRPGTESSYEQYF.

The genes are TRBV19 and TRBJ2-7, with D tentatively TRBD2 (6 bases). The CDR3 runs to 14 residues. The ends were cut back, 10 bases at V and 3 bases at J, with 19 bases in the middle. Germline assignment: CDR1 LNHDA and CDR2 SQIVND (reference sequence). CDR3 amino acids: CATARTGGYYEQYF. The CDR3 bases are TGTGCCACCGCGAGGACCGGGGGTTACTACGAGCAGTACTTC. The full variable domain, rest sourced from reference TRBV19 and TRBJ2-7, is DGGITQSPKYLFRKEGQNVTLSCEQNLNHDAMYWYRQDPGQGLRLIYYSQIVNDFQKGDIAEGYSVSREKKESFPLTVTSAQKNPTAFYLCATARTGGYYEQYFGPGTRLTVT.

This clone has only one observation. This sequence joins TRBV5-1 and TRBJ1-1, with a possible D match to TRBD1 (6 bases). Trimming left V 0 bases short and J 2 bases short, with 11 bases between. The germline V gene encodes CDR1 SGHRS and CDR2 YFSETQ. The CDR3 consists of 15 residues. The CDR3 loop is CASSLAGGLNTEAFF. The CDR3 DNA sequence: TGCGCCAGCAGCTTGGCCGGGGGGCTCAACACTGAAGCTTTCTTT.

CDR3 nucleotides: TGTGCCAGTGCTCAGGACTACGAGCAGTACTTC. It yields the protein CASAQDYEQYF. The chain joins TRBV19 to TRBJ2-7; D is unclear. Germline values: CDR1 LNHDA, CDR2 SQIVND (reference sequence). Trimming shortened V by 8 bases and J by 3 bases, and 8 bases separated the two germline ends. This CDR3 contains 11 residues.

This clone has more than one count but fewer than ten. This chain links TRBV28 with TRBJ1-6; TRBD1 matches at 9 bases. The CDR3 consists of 16 residues. The V segment lost 5 bases and the J segment 9 bases; nucleotides outside the gene matches: 11. Germline V gene lookup returns CDR1 MDHEN and CDR2 SYDVKM. The CDR3 DNA reads as TGTGCCAGCAGTCGGTACGGGACAGGGTTAGGTTCACCCCTCCACTTT. As protein: CASSRYGTGLGSPLHF.

This chain uses TRBV4-1 with TRBJ2-5; TRBD2 aligns across 7 bases. CDR1 MGHRA and CDR2 YSYEKL come from the germline V gene. J gave up 3 bases and V 4 bases, and 8 bases lay outside the gene matches. This CDR3 spans 15 amino acids. CDR3 sequence: CASSRQPAGEETQYF. The CDR3 coding sequence is TGCGCCAGCAGCCGTCAACCCGCGGGGGAAGAGACCCAGTACTTC.

The chain couples TRBV5-5 to TRBJ2-5, with TRBD1 identical over 9 bases. Germline CDR1 is SGHKS and CDR2 is YYEKEE (reference sequence). This CDR3 region has 14 residues. Trimming cost V 4 bases and J 4 bases; bases outside gene matches: 5. CDR3 protein: CASSPTGGGETQYF. The CDR3 DNA sequence: TGTGCCAGCAGCCCGACAGGGGGAGGAGAGACCCAGTACTTC.

The V call is TRBV10-1, the J call TRBJ2-3; 9 bases are a match to TRBD1. The J segment lost 2 bases and the V segment lost 3 bases, leaving 9 bases of the junction unmatched. This CDR3 contains 17 residues. CDR1 WNHNN and CDR2 SYGVQD come from the germline V gene (reference sequence). The chain's CDR3 is CASSDPQGAKYTDTQYF. The CDR3 nucleotides are TGCGCCAGCAGTGACCCACAGGGGGCCAAATACACAGATACGCAGTATTTT.